This entry is about one TCR beta chain. CDR3 length: 16 residues. Unmatched junction bases numbered 9, after V lost 2 bases and J lost 3 bases. Germline CDR1 reads SEHNR; CDR2 reads FQNEAQ (reference sequence). The data stem from a study of molecular identifiers for immune sequencing clone quantification. At the level of the study: The replicates split RNA from around 20,000 or 100,000 naive CD8 cells five ways and sequenced four.

Previously described methods and listed TCR primers produced bulk TCR libraries. TCRdb recomputed calls from the PCR reads with MiXCR, one row per CDR3 protein. The sample holds approximately 630,000 distinct CDR3 sequences, over 25% seen once. The sequenced material came from naive CD8+ T cells from blood, with Jurkat cell RNA spiked in. Indicated subset: FACS-sorted CD8+CD4-CCR7+CD45RA+ naive T cells. This clonotype originated in a human donor in good health. Some libraries in this study had Jurkat cell RNA spiked in. The chain employs TRBV7-9 and TRBJ2-5; 7 bases map to TRBD2. The DNA for the CDR3 is TGTGCCAGCAGCTTATTCATCTCGGCGGGGGAAGAGACCCAGTACTTC. It encodes CASSLFISAGEETQYF.